The 18 T cell receptor beta chains presented below share a single source sample, sequenced in a study of blood T cell repertoires in COVID-19. The repertoire was sequenced with immunoSEQ multiplex PCR; TCRdb's copy has only in-frame clones and lacks some. The sample consists of 110,000 or so clones, approximately 87% of them appearing once. The source material was peripheral blood. The receptors originated from a woman aged 45 to 65 with acute or convalescent COVID-19.

The CDR3 region has the DNA TGTGCCAGTCTATCGGGACAGGTCGCGAAAAAACTGTTTTTT. Its protein is CASLSGQVAKKLFF. The chain couples TRBV19 to TRBJ1-4; TRBD1 matches at 8 bases. The CDR3 extends over 14 amino acids. Germline lookup yields CDR1 LNHDA and CDR2 SQIVND (reference sequence). V was clipped by 8 bases and J by 9 bases; unmatched bases: 11.

The V gene is TRBV11-2, the J gene TRBJ2-1; D might be TRBD2 (6 bases). Germline values: CDR1 SGHAT, CDR2 FQNNGV. V lost 4 bases, J lost 7 bases, and 14 bases lay in between. This CDR3 comprises 14 residues. The CDR3 reads CASSSRDFQNEQFF. CDR3 bases: TGTGCCAGCAGCTCCAGGGACTTCCAAAATGAGCAGTTCTTC.

This clone was counted a single time. A junction boundary mismatches the germline segment, possibly from a read error. The CDR3, as DNA: TGTGCCAGCAGGAAACGATTAATAGCGGCTCTTTCTTTC. As protein: CASRKRLIAALSF. The chain recombines TRBV6-6 with TRBJ2-6; D is possibly TRBD2 (6 bases). This CDR3 has 13 amino acids. Germline-derived CDR1 and CDR2 are MNHNY and SVGAGI (reference sequence).

This clone was seen just once. The genes are TRBV7-2 and TRBJ2-4; possible D gene TRBD2, 5 bases. The length of the CDR3 is 15 residues. Germline CDR1 reads SGHTA; CDR2 reads FQGNSA. The V end was cut by 5 bases, the J end by 8 bases, with 19 bases between. CDR3 sequence: CASSPWEPLRDIQYF. In DNA form, the CDR3 reads TGTGCCAGCAGCCCATGGGAGCCCCTAAGGGACATTCAGTACTTC.

J is TRBJ1-2 and V is TRBV12-3 or TRBV12-4, with D unresolved. The CDR3 extends over 12 amino acids. The ends were cut back, 6 bases at V and 8 bases at J, with 13 bases in the middle. CDR3 nucleotides: TGTGCCAGCAGCCGCGGTGAGGTCGGCTACACCTTC. This gives the protein CASSRGEVGYTF.

This chain joins TRBV24-1 and TRBJ2-2; D call uncertain. CDR1 and CDR2 from the germline V gene are KGHDR and SFDVKD. The CDR3 is 12 amino acids. V gave up 4 bases and J gave up 6 bases, with 5 bases separating them. The CDR3 is CATSDLAGELFF. The DNA of the CDR3 is TGTGCCACCAGTGACTTAGCCGGGGAGCTGTTTTTT.

The genes are TRBV12-3 or TRBV12-4 and TRBJ1-6; D uncertain. This CDR3 is 12 amino acids long. The V end lost 3 bases, the J end lost 10 bases, and 7 bases lay between the germline ends. This CDR3 reads CASSFSPSPLHF. The CDR3 DNA reads as TGTGCCAGCAGTTTTTCTCCCTCACCCCTCCACTTT.

This clone was seen only a few times. The J gene is TRBJ1-3, the V gene TRBV3-1 (or the pseudogene TRBV3-2); possibly TRBD1 for D (5 bases). Deletions cut 1 base from V and 4 bases from J, with 14 bases between. Germline-derived CDR1 and CDR2 are LGHDT and YNNKEL (reference sequence). The CDR3 loop spans 16 amino acids. CDR3 in DNA: TGTGCCAGCAGCCAAGGGTCCTCAGGGCGGGGAAACACCATATATTTT. Protein: CASSQGSSGRGNTIYF.

The chain recombines TRBV7-7 with TRBJ2-1; TRBD1 matches 10 bases. After removal of 5 bases from V and 9 bases from J, the junction contained 7 bases not matched to a gene. This CDR3 spans 14 amino acids. CDR1 SSHAT and CDR2 FNYEAQ come from the germline V gene (reference sequence). The CDR3: CASSAGTGVREQFF. The CDR3, as DNA: TGTGCCAGCAGCGCCGGGACAGGGGTGCGTGAGCAGTTCTTC. The entire variable domain, with the rest obtained from reference TRBV7-7 and TRBJ2-1, is as follows: GAGVSQSPRYKVTKRGQDVTLRCDPISSHATLYWYQQALGQGPEFLTYFNYEAQPDKSGLPSDRFSAERPEGSISTLTIQRTEQRDSAMYRCASSAGTGVREQFFGPGTRLTVL.

This chain links TRBV15 with TRBJ1-1; D ambiguous. Germline CDR1 LNHNV, CDR2 YYDKDF (reference sequence). The CDR3 has 14 amino acids. Trimming left V 1 base short and J 0 bases short, with 6 bases between. The CDR3 region is CATSRGAMNTEAFF. CDR3 DNA sequence: TGTGCCACCAGCAGAGGAGCTATGAACACTGAAGCTTTCTTT. Full variable domain (rest looked up from reference TRBV15 and TRBJ1-1): DAMVIQNPRYQVTQFGKPVTLSCSQTLNHNVMYWYQQKSSQAPKLLFHYYDKDFNNEADTPDNFQSRRPNTSFCFLDIRSPGLGDTAMYLCATSRGAMNTEAFFGQGTRLTVV.

The chain has TRBV30 and TRBJ1-6; tentative D call: TRBD1 (6 bases). V lost 5 bases, J lost 2 bases, and 10 bases lay in between. This CDR3 contains 14 residues. Germline V lookup: CDR1 GTSNPN, CDR2 SVGIG (reference sequence). The CDR3 sequence: CAWSRDTYNSPLHF. The CDR3 DNA is TGTGCCTGGTCCCGGGACACCTATAATTCACCCCTCCACTTT.

V and J are TRBV19 and TRBJ2-7, with 11 positions matching TRBD2. This CDR3 contains 15 residues. Germline V gene sequence: CDR1 LNHDA, CDR2 SQIVND (reference sequence). Germline trimming cut 3 bases from V and 2 bases from J; bases unmatched to any gene: 3. The CDR3 nucleotides read TGTGCCAGTAGTATCCAGACTAGCGGGACCTACGAGCAGTACTTC. Translated: CASSIQTSGTYEQYF.

The CDR3 sequence: CASSILQVTEAFF. In DNA, the CDR3 is TGTGCCAGCAGTATACTACAGGTCACTGAAGCTTTCTTT. J is TRBJ1-1 and V is TRBV6-2 or TRBV6-3; D possibly corresponds to TRBD1 (5 bases). The ends were cut back, 5 bases at V and 4 bases at J, with 11 bases in the middle. This CDR3 contains 13 residues. Germline-derived CDR1 and CDR2 are MNHEY and SVGEGT.

The V call is TRBV2, the J call TRBJ2-7; 12 bases map to TRBD2. The CDR3 has 14 residues. Trimming removed 6 bases from V and 3 bases from J; junction bases left unmatched: 3. CDR1 is SNHLY and CDR2 is FYNNEI in the germline V gene. CDR3 loop: CASSWTSGIYEQYF. The CDR3 nucleotides are TGTGCCAGCAGCTGGACTAGCGGGATCTACGAGCAGTACTTC.

The rearrangement joins TRBV27 to TRBJ2-7; TRBD1 agrees at 8 bases. The CDR3 sequence is 13 residues long. J gave up 3 bases and V 5 bases, and 3 bases lay outside the gene matches. Germline V gene data show CDR1 as MNHEY and CDR2 as SMNVEV (reference sequence). CDR3 sequence reads: CASSIRGHYEQYF. CDR3 nucleotide sequence: TGTGCCAGCAGTATCAGGGGGCACTACGAGCAGTACTTC.

In regard to this clone: Other DNA sequences in the same sample also yield this CDR3. The V gene is TRBV6-1, the J gene TRBJ1-2, with no clear D. CDR1 and CDR2 from the germline V gene are MNHNS and SASEGT. Trimming took 2 bases from V and 6 from J, leaving 7 bases between them. The length of the CDR3 is 12 residues. The CDR3 spells CASSERTDGYTF. The CDR3 nucleotides are TGTGCCAGCAGTGAACGGACTGATGGCTACACCTTC.

This chain connects TRBV15 to TRBJ2-7, with 9 bases identical to TRBD2. With V trimmed by 5 bases and J by 6 bases, 11 bases remained unmatched. From germline, CDR1 is LNHNV and CDR2 YYDKDF (reference sequence). The CDR3 is 15 amino acids. As DNA, the CDR3 is TGTGCCACCAGCTTCTTAGGTAGCGGGAGAGGCGAGCAGTACTTC. Translated, it gives CATSFLGSGRGEQYF.

The CDR3 sequence is CASSYYRGGEQYF. CDR3 sequence (DNA): TGTGCCAGCAGCTACTACAGGGGAGGCGAGCAGTACTTC. The chain employs TRBV7-2 and TRBJ2-7, with a weak D call TRBD1 (7 bases). Germline CDR1 and CDR2: SGHTA and FQGNSA. With 4 bases removed from V and 6 bases from J, the gap between germline ends came to 13 bases. The CDR3 contains 13 residues.